This T cell receptor beta chain emerged from a study of blood T cell repertoires in COVID-19. Looking at the study overall: Whether acute or convalescent, the COVID-19 samples came from the United States, Italy and Spain. From T cells, B-cell-depleted T cells, or PBMCs came the material, which was cDNA or gDNA.

Germline assignment: CDR1 LGHDT and CDR2 YNNKEL (reference sequence). CDR3 length: 12 amino acids. Trimming removed 5 bases at V and 4 bases at J, with 7 bases between. Original processing notes: Nucleated cell number was recorded as an estimate derived from reference gene primer amplification. This table comes from immunoSEQ multiplex PCR, and its TCRdb copy is limited to in-frame clones, with some not included. That table supplies the V and J calls and clone size; D and trimming were determined from the DNA. The sample lists 150,000 or so clones; approximately 83% were seen once. This sequence joins TRBV3-1 (or the pseudogene TRBV3-2) and TRBJ2-3; D is undetermined. Sequenced material: peripheral blood. The clonotype originates from a woman aged 55-70 years with acute or convalescent COVID-19. CDR3 region: CASSSLSDTQYF. The CDR3, as DNA: TGTGCCAGCAGCTCGTTGTCAGATACGCAGTATTTT.